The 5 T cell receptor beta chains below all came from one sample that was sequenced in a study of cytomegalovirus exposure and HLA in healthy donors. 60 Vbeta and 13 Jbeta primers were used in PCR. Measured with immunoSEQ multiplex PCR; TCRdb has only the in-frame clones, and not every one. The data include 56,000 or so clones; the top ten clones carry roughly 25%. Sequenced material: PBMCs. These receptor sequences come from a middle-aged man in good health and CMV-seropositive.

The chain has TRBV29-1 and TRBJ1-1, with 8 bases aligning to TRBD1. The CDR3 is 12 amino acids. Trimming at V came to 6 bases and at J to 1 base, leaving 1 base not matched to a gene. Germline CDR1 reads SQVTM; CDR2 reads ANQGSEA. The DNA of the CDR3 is TGCAGCGTGGGGACAGGGAACACTGAAGCTTTCTTT. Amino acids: CSVGTGNTEAFF.

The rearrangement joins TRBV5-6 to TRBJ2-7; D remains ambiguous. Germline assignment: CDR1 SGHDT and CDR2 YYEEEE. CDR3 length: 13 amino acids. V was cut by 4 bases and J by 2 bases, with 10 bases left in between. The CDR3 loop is CASSPGTAYEQYF. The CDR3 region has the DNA TGTGCCAGCAGCCCAGGCACTGCCTACGAGCAGTACTTC.

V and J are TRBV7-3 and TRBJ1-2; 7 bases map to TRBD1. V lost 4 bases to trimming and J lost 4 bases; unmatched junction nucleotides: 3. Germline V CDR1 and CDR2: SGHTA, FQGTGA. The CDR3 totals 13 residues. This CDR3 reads CASSYGQVYGYTF. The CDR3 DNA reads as TGTGCCAGCAGCTACGGACAGGTCTATGGCTACACCTTC. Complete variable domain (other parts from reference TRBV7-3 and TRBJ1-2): GAGVSQTPSNKVTEKGKYVELRCDPISGHTALYWYRQSLGQGPEFLIYFQGTGAADDSGLPNDRFFAVRPEGSVSTLKIQRTERGDSAVYLCASSYGQVYGYTFGSGTRLTVV.

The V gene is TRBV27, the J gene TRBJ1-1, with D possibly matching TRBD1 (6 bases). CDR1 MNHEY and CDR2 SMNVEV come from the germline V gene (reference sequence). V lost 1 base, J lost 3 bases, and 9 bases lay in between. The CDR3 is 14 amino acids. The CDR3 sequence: CASSLLGADTEAFF. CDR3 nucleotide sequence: TGTGCCAGCAGTTTATTGGGGGCGGACACTGAAGCTTTCTTT.

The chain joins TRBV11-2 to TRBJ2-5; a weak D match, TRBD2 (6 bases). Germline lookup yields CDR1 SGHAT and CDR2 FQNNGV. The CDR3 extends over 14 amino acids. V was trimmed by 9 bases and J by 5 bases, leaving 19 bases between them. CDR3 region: CASNPTRGPETQYF. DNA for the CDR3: TGTGCCAGTAACCCGACTAGAGGCCCGGAGACCCAGTACTTC.